This T cell receptor (beta chain) came from a study of blood T cell repertoires in COVID-19. Overall study context: T cells, B-cell-depleted T cells, or PBMCs supplied cDNA or gDNA.

Data came from immunoSEQ multiplex PCR; TCRdb stores just in-frame clones and leaves some out. The data show about 130,000 clones, around 85% seen once. Symptom resolution, clearance, or two negative PCRs marked donors in Cohort 3 as recovered. Sequencing input: PBMCs or T cells enriched from blood (not recorded which). This TCR was sampled from a man aged 50 or older who had recovered from COVID-19.

CDR3 residues: CASSQAGYEQYF. The CDR3 nucleotides are TGTGCCAGCAGCCAAGCCGGCTACGAGCAGTACTTC. This sequence joins TRBV3-1 (or the pseudogene TRBV3-2) and TRBJ2-7; D gene unclear. This CDR3 has 12 amino acids. Deletions cut 1 base from V and 3 bases from J, with 4 bases between. Germline lookup yields CDR1 LGHDT and CDR2 YNNKEL (reference sequence).